The following is a TCR beta chain sequence with its context. Antigen unknown. Combined were second doses at about 4 or about 12 weeks. The source of the sample is a study of T cell responses to AZD1222 COVID-19 vaccine. Study results and limitations: Only a handful of AZD1222 recipients were seropositive at baseline. Regions 160-218 and 743-854 dominated among vaccine-associated CD4 TCRs spanning spike.

Germline V CDR1 and CDR2: MNHEY, SVGAGI. This CDR3 has 14 amino acids. The germline V and J ends were trimmed by 5 bases and 6 bases, with 16 bases remaining between them. Clones were sequenced by immunoSEQ multiplex PCR, and TCRdb holds only the in-frame ones, with some missing. The sample has 120,000 or so clones; 84% are singletons. V is TRBV6-5 and J is TRBJ1-1; perhaps TRBD1 as D (5 bases). The receptor was isolated from an adult who received the AZD1222 COVID-19 vaccine. The input for sequencing was peripheral blood, taken 28 days after the second AZD1222 dose. The CDR3 sequence: CASSQGIGEPEAFF. The CDR3 nucleotides are TGTGCCAGCAGTCAGGGCATTGGGGAGCCTGAAGCTTTCTTT.